The 13 T cell receptor beta chains below all came from one sample that was sequenced in a study of blood T cells in healthy people across ages. The use of a sample-barcoded 5' primer and a J-beta primer mix characterized a second PCR of roughly 7 to 11 cycles. MiXCR, applied by TCRdb to the 5' RACE reads, yields one record per CDR3 protein. The data hold 1 million or so distinct CDR3 sequences, with roughly a quarter observed a single time. These records were also assigned to another study, of T cells of mothers and their children.

The sequenced material came from blood. The receptors were sampled from a girl aged 2-10 years in good health.

This sequence joins TRBV7-2 and TRBJ2-1; D is perhaps TRBD1 or TRBD2 (6 bases each). In germline, CDR1 is SGHTA, CDR2 FQGNSA. V was shortened by 4 bases and J by 8 bases, with 18 bases between the two germline ends. The CDR3 extends over 15 amino acids. The CDR3 protein is CASSSYLGGSYEQFF. In nucleotides, the CDR3 is TGTGCCAGCAGCTCCTACCTAGGGGGGTCGTATGAGCAGTTCTTC.

This clonotype was seen a handful of times. The chain employs TRBV28 and TRBJ2-1; D ambiguous. The J call may not be correct, given that the DNA end is closer to TRBJ2-7. CDR3 length: 12 amino acids. Germline values: CDR1 MDHEN, CDR2 SYDVKM. The CDR3 region is CASSFLDDEQYF. The CDR3 nucleotides read TGTGCCAGCAGTTTTCTGGACGACGAGCAGTACTTC.

The V and J genes are TRBV20-1 and TRBJ2-5, with 13 bases lining up with TRBD2. The DNA matches TRBJ2-1 better at its end, which makes the J call doubtful. Germline loops: CDR1 DFQATT, CDR2 SNEGSKA (reference sequence). The CDR3 contains 18 residues. The CDR3 nucleotides are TGCAGTGCTAGAGCTGGGGGGGCAGGGACTAGCGGGATCTATGAGCAGTTCTTC. Its translation: CSARAGGAGTSGIYEQFF.

The chain recombines TRBV5-5 with TRBJ2-7; D perhaps matches TRBD1 (6 bases). V was trimmed by 1 base and J by 5 bases, leaving 13 bases between them. Germline CDR1 is SGHKS and CDR2 is YYEKEE (reference sequence). The CDR3 loop spans 14 amino acids. This CDR3 is CASSLLTGLDEQYF. The CDR3 DNA follows: TGTGCCAGCAGCTTGTTAACAGGGCTCGACGAGCAGTACTTC.

The J gene is TRBJ2-1, the V gene TRBV3-1, with 10 bases aligning to TRBD2. The V gene's germline CDR1 is LGHDT and CDR2 YNNKEL (reference sequence). The CDR3 is 18 amino acids. The ends lost 4 bases at V and 4 bases at J; junction bases unmatched: 13. CDR3 DNA: TGTGCCAGCAGCCCCGGGACTAGCGCTTACGGGGAATACAATGAGCAGTTCTTC. As protein: CASSPGTSAYGEYNEQFF.

This sequence joins TRBV20-1 and TRBJ2-7; D is uncertain. The V end was cut by 6 bases, the J end by 6 bases, with 12 bases between. Germline V gives CDR1 DFQATT, CDR2 SNEGSKA (reference sequence). CDR3 size: 11 residues. In DNA, the CDR3 is TGCAGTGCGCCGGACCTTATCGAGCAGTACTTC. Amino acid sequence: CSAPDLIEQYF.

This clonotype showed up just once. J is TRBJ2-1 and V is TRBV20-1, with D perhaps matching TRBD2 (5 bases). The V end lost 6 bases, the J end lost 4 bases, and 19 bases lay between the germline ends. The CDR3 is 15 residues long. Per the germline V gene, CDR1 is DFQATT and CDR2 is SNEGSKA (reference sequence). CDR3 nucleotide sequence: TGCAGTGCGCGGCCCGGACTCGCTGAGTACAATGAGCAGTTCTTC. Its protein product is CSARPGLAEYNEQFF.

This clonotype was observed a handful of times. The rearrangement joins TRBV6-2 or TRBV6-3 to TRBJ2-1; maybe TRBD1 (6 bases). The DNA end is more similar to TRBJ2-5, so the J call may be wrong. Germline V gene data show CDR1 as MNHEY and CDR2 as SVGEGT. The CDR3 is 14 residues long. CDR3 in DNA: TGTGCCAGCAGACCTGACAGGCCTCAAGAGACCCAGTACTTC. Translated, it gives CASRPDRPQETQYF.

The CDR3 coding sequence is TGTGCCAGCAGTTATGATTTCGGGACTAGCGGATTCTACAATGAGCAGTTCTTC. Translation gives CASSYDFGTSGFYNEQFF. The V call is TRBV6-5, the J call TRBJ2-1, with 11 bases aligning to TRBD2. V was pared by 3 bases and J by 3 bases, with 10 bases of the junction left unmatched. This CDR3 spans 18 amino acids. From germline, CDR1 is MNHEY and CDR2 SVGAGI.

The chain carries TRBV11-1 and TRBJ2-1; TRBD1 aligns across 8 bases. V lost 3 bases and J lost 8; bases outside the gene matches: 6. CDR1 is SGHAT, CDR2 FQDESV, per germline (reference sequence). The CDR3 covers 14 residues. The CDR3 region has the DNA TGTGCCAGCAGCTTCTTTCAGGGGGCATATGAGCAGTTCTTC. It specifies CASSFFQGAYEQFF.

The chain joins TRBV18 to TRBJ2-7, with 8 bases identical to TRBD1. The CDR3 contains 16 residues. Looked up from germline, CDR1 is KGHSH and CDR2 is LQKENI. Germline trimming cut 3 bases from V and 1 base from J; bases unmatched to any gene: 8. The CDR3: CASSPTDREDSYEQYF. The CDR3 DNA reads as TGTGCCAGCTCACCGACGGACAGGGAAGATTCCTACGAGCAGTACTTC.

The V gene is TRBV11-2, the J gene TRBJ1-1; 7 positions agree with TRBD1. CDR3 size: 18 residues. Germline CDR1 and CDR2: SGHAT and FQNNGV. With 4 bases clipped from V and 0 bases from J, the junction kept 14 bases outside the gene matches. CDR3 bases: TGTGCCAGCAGCTCCCCGGGGCCGGGACAGCACATGAACACTGAAGCTTTCTTT. Its translation: CASSSPGPGQHMNTEAFF. Full variable domain (outside the CDR3, taken from reference TRBV11-2 and TRBJ1-1): EAGVAQSPRYKIIEKRQSVAFWCNPISGHATLYWYQQILGQGPKLLIQFQNNGVVDDSQLPKDRFSAERLKGVDSTLKIQPAKLEDSAVYLCASSSPGPGQHMNTEAFFGQGTRLTVV.

Worth noting for this clonotype: Sequence at one end of the junction differs from germline and may be a read error. The chain employs TRBV7-9 and TRBJ2-5; 7 nucleotides agree with TRBD1. The CDR3 covers 11 residues. Looked up from germline, CDR1 is SEHNR and CDR2 is FQNEAQ (reference sequence). In nucleotides, the CDR3 is TGTGCCACCGACAGGGACGAGTCCAAGTTCTTC. Its protein product is CATDRDESKFF.